This T cell receptor (beta chain) was identified in a study of Graves' ophthalmopathy and Graves' hyperthyroidism (dated by TCRdb to 2016 to 2019). About the investigation overall: Peripheral blood was collected at initial diagnosis, prior to any treatment. The study used signatures of the TCR beta repertoire to tell Graves' ophthalmopathy apart from Graves' hyperthyroidism and to predict which patients would progress to ophthalmopathy. In total, some 140 blood samples were TCR-sequenced: 40 to 45 ophthalmopathy, some 75 hyperthyroidism and roughly 17 hyperthyroidism-to-ophthalmopathy patients. To explore V-J signatures that distinguish ophthalmopathy from hyperthyroidism, a discovery set of 100 patients was enrolled, made up of roughly 41 with ophthalmopathy and roughly 55 with stable hyperthyroidism. An independent validation cohort was composed of some 19 hyperthyroidism patients and around 15 patients who later progressed from hyperthyroidism to ophthalmopathy. T-cell repertoires of thyroid tissue and blood were compared in 5 or 6 hyperthyroidism patients. After sampling, hyperthyroidism patients received methimazole starting at 30 mg daily, and ophthalmopathy patients received high-dose intravenous methylprednisolone. The 95 to 100 discovery patients were randomly divided into training and test sets at a 7:3 ratio. The full study reports these points: In validation, the model predicted ophthalmopathy progression with 55% to 71% sensitivity and 72% to 80% specificity; 12 predicted patients were CT-confirmed with GO in a median of 6.5 months. Sample size was not statistically predetermined, and group allocation was not concealed from the investigators. Among expanded thyroid clonotypes with frequency above 0.001, most also showed up in blood, which suggests that blood repertoires may reflect the thyroid immune response. In cross-validation, the 13-signature model distinguished ophthalmopathy from stable hyperthyroidism with about 89% sensitivity and 81.08% specificity, while in the test set the corresponding values were around 79% and 71%.

This clonotype has a count of ten or more. The antigen this receptor binds is unknown. No much larger clonotype is one base removed from it; base qualities were not supplied. TCR beta CDR3 regions were amplified from RNA transcripts for repertoire sequencing. A first-round RT-PCR used HTBI primers with the Qiagen OneStep RT-PCR kit, followed by a second-round multiplex PCR, size selection and purification. Libraries were sequenced paired-end with 100 bp reads on an Illumina HiSeq2000. The paper's data handling went like this. SOAPnuke was used to process the reads, removing any read that contained adapters or uncalled bases, had a mean Phred below 15, or lacked an exact match to the constant primer or identifier. COPE v1.2.5 was used to merge the high-quality paired reads. Unique nucleotide sequences were defined as clonotypes and aligned to IMGT TRB V, D and J references using MiTCR v1.1. The analysis was limited to V-J combinations with a frequency above 0.0001, which together covered 99.2% of repertoires. A TCR clonal expansion and chaos score per V-J combination was defined as the ratio of F50 clonal expansion to chaos observed in the TCRdist matrix. Welch's t-statistics and random forest were used to reduce the features to about 14 V-J combinations, which were then used as input to a naive Bayes classifier. Thyroid-blood repertoire similarity was quantified with the Morisita-Horn index. TCRdb itself trimmed the public reads at Q25 with fastp, ran MiXCR and retained productive beta chains. Each record represents a unique CDR3 protein, reported with the most common genes and DNA among its rows. TCRdb assigned the V and J calls; the authors' analysis was not used. The sample table lists fewer than 650,000 distinct CDR3 sequences, about a fifth of them with a count of one. Roughly 6.9% of the sample is in the top ten clones.

A patient counted as having stable hyperthyroidism if there was no progression to ophthalmopathy within 18 months of follow-up. Hyperthyroidism patients were newly diagnosed, were aged 18 to 65 years, and had a disease duration under 2 months. Patients were excluded if they had other autoimmune diseases, uncontrolled infections, pregnancy or lactation. Clinical symptoms, serum thyroxine, TRAb, thyroid ultrasound and orbital computed tomography were used for diagnosis. PBMCs were isolated from 10 ml of fresh peripheral blood by Ficoll-Paque density gradient centrifugation. Total RNA was extracted using Trizol reagent, and RNA quality was checked on an Agilent 2100 Bioanalyzer. Germline trimming: 3 bases from V, 0 bases from J; junction bases outside gene matches: 11. The CDR3 runs 18 amino acids, cysteine and phenylalanine included. Only CDR3 DNA remains: 54 bases, in frame from the first base. The CDR1 and CDR2 encoded by the germline V gene are MGHRA and YSYEKL.

Sample: peripheral blood. The receptor was isolated from a woman aged 18-29 years with stable Graves' hyperthyroidism. Some clones in this sample may be carry-over from other donors' samples. Donor details come from another sample of the same person, matched by shared clones. The V and J genes are TRBV4-1 and TRBJ2-5, with 9 bases in between that match TRBD1. The encoded CDR3 is CASSHLFGTGPNQETQYF. In nucleotide form, the sequence is TGCGCCAGCAGCCACCTATTTGGGACAGGGCCAAACCAAGAGACCCAGTACTTC.